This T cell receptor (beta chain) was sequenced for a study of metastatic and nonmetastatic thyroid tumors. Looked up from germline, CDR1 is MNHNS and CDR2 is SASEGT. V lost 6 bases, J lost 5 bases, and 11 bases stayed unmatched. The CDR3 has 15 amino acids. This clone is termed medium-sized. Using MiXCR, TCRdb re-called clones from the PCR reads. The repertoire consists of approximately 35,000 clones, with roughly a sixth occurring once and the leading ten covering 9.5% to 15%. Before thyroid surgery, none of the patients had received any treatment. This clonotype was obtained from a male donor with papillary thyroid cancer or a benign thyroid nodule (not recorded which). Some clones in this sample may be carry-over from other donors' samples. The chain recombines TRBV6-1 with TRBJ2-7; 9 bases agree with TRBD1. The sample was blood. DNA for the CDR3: TGTGCCAGCAGGATTGGACCGGGACAGGGTAACGAGCAGTACTTC. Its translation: CASRIGPGQGNEQYF.